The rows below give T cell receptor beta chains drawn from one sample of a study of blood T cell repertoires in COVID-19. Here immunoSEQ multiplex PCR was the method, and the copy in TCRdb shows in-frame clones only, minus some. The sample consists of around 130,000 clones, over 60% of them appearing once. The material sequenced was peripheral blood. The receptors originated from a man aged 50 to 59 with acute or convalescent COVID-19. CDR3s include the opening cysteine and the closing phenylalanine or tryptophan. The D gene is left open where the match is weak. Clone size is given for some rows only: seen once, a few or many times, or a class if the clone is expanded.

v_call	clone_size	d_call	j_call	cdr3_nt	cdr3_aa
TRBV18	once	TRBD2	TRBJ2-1	TGTGCCAGCTCATCTCGGACTAGCGGGGGCCTGAATGAGCAGTTCTTC	CASSSRTSGGLNEQFF
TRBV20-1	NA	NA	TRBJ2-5	TGCAGTGCTAGTCGAGGGCGACAAGAGACCCAGTACTTC	CSASRGRQETQYF
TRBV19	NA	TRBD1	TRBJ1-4	TGTGCCAGTAGTACAGGGGGGTCAGCTAATGAAAAACTGTTTTTT	CASSTGGSANEKLFF
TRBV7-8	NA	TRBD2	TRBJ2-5	TGTGCCAGCAGCAAGGAGCGGGGGGGTGTCCAAGAGACCCAGTACTTC	CASSKERGGVQETQYF
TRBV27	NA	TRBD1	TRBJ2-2	TGTGCCAGCAGTTGGGACAGGGTGGGCACCGGGGAGCTGTTTTTT	CASSWDRVGTGELFF
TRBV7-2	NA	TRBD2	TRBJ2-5	TGTGCCAGCAGCCGGACTAGCGGGGCGGAGACCCAGTACTTC	CASSRTSGAETQYF
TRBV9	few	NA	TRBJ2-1	TGTGCCAGCAGCCCGGGGAATAGTGATGAGCAGTTCTTC	CASSPGNSDEQFF
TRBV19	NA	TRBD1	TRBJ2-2	TGTGCCAGTAGTATGACAGGGGGCGCAGGGACCGGGGAGCTGTTTTTT	CASSMTGGAGTGELFF
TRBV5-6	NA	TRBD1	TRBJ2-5	TGTGCCAGCAGCTTTCCCCCGACAGGGGGCTCGGAGACCCAGTACTTC	CASSFPPTGGSETQYF
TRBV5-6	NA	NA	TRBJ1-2	TGTGCCAGCAGCTTGGGGGCCGGGGAGGGCTACACCTTC	CASSLGAGEGYTF
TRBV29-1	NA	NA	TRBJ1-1	TGCAGCGCCCGACAGTTCTTGAACACTGAAGCTTTCTTT	CSARQFLNTEAFF
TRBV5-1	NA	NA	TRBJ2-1	TGCGCCAGCAGCTTGTCCAATTCGGGGTCCTACAATGAGCAGTTCTTC	CASSLSNSGSYNEQFF
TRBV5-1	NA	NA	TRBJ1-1	TGCGCCAGCAGCTTGGCCTCGGGCAGAGGGATGATGGCTGAAGCTTTCTTT	CASSLASGRGMMAEAFF
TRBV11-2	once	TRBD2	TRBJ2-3	TGTGCCAGCAGCCCGAGCGGGGGGGGTATAGATACGCAGTATTTT	CASSPSGGGIDTQYF
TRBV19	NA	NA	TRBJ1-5	TGTGCCAGTACCAGGGAGGAGGGTACGTGGCAGCCCCAGCATTTT	CASTREEGTWQPQHF
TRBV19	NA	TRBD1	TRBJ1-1	TGTGCCAGTAGTCCGCTGGACAGGGGAAGGGTGAACACTGAAGCTTTCTTT	CASSPLDRGRVNTEAFF
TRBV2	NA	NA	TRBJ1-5	TGTGCCAGCAGTGTTGGAGGGCAGGCTCAGCCCCAGCATTTT	CASSVGGQAQPQHF
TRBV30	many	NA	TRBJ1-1	TGTGCCTGGGCGCCTAAGAGGAACACTGAAGCTTTCTTT	CAWAPKRNTEAFF
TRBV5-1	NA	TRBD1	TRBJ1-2	TGCGCCAGCAGCCCGCAAACAGGGGGCGCGAATGGCTACACCTTC	CASSPQTGGANGYTF
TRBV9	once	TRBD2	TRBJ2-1	TGTGCCAGCAGCCCTCTAGCGGGGGGTTTGAATGAGCAGTTCTTC	CASSPLAGGLNEQFF
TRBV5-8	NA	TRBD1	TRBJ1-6	TGTGCCAGCCGAACAACAGGGGCCATAACCCTCCACTTT	CASRTTGAITLHF
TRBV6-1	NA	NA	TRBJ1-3	TGTGCCAGCAGTGAAGCGTGGGGAGGAGGTGGAAACACCATATATTTT	CASSEAWGGGGNTIYF
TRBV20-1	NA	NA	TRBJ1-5	TGCAGTGCTAGTTGGGCAGGGGAACAGCCCCAGCATTTT	CSASWAGEQPQHF
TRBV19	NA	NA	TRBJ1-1	TGTGCCAGTAGATGGACAGCGAACACTGAAGCTTTCTTT	CASRWTANTEAFF
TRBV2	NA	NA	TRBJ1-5	TGTGCCAGCAGCCGCGGGCCAGGTCAGCCCCAGCATTTT	CASSRGPGQPQHF
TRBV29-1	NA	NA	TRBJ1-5	TGCAGCGTTGTATTTGCGGGTAATCAGCCCCAGCATTTT	CSVVFAGNQPQHF
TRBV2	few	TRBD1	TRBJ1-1	TGTGCCAGCAGTGACTCAGGGGGTTTGGACACTGAAGCTTTCTTT	CASSDSGGLDTEAFF
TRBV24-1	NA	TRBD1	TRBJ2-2	TGTGCCACCGGACAGGGCCCCGGGGAGCTGTTTTTT	CATGQGPGELFF
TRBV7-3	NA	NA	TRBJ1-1	TGTGCCAGCAGCTTATTAGGGGGTGACACTGAAGCTTTCTTT	CASSLLGGDTEAFF
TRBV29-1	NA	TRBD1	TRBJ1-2	TGCAGCGTCGGACAGGGGGCTGACTATGGCTACACCTTC	CSVGQGADYGYTF
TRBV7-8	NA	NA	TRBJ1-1	TGTGCCAGCAGCCTACGGGTGAGAGCTGAAGCTTTCTTT	CASSLRVRAEAFF
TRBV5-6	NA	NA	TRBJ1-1	TGTGCCAGCAGCTTGGACGTAGCCTCCACTGAAGCTTTCTTT	CASSLDVASTEAFF
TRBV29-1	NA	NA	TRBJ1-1	TGCAGCGTTGATTTACAGGGAGCTAACACTGAAGCTTTCTTT	CSVDLQGANTEAFF
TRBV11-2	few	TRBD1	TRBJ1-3	TGTGCCAGCAGCCTTAGACTCGGGACAGGGGCTGGAAACACCATATATTTT	CASSLRLGTGAGNTIYF
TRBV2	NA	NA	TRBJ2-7	TGTGCCAGCAGGGCGGGACTCTCCTACGAGCAGTACTTC	CASRAGLSYEQYF
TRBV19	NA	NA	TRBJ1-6	TGTGCCAGTAGTTCGCGAGGGCCCGATTCACCCCTCCACTTT	CASSSRGPDSPLHF
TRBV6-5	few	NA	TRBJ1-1	TGTGCCAGCAAACGGGGGATGAACACTGAAGCTTTCTTT	CASKRGMNTEAFF
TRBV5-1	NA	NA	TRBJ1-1	TGCGCCAGCAGCTTGCTGTCGGGGATGGAAGCTTTCTTT	CASSLLSGMEAFF
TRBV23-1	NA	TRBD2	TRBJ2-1	TGCGCCAGCAGTCTTAGGACTAGCGGGGTAAATGAGCAGTTCTTC	CASSLRTSGVNEQFF
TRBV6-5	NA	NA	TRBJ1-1	TGTGCCAGCAGAGCTGGGGACACTAGGAACACTGAAGCTTTCTTT	CASRAGDTRNTEAFF
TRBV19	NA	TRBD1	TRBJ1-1	TGTGCCAGCAATACAGGGGGCCGAGTGACTGAAGCTTTCTTT	CASNTGGRVTEAFF
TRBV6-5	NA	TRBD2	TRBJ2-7	TGTGCCAGCAAAGAGGGGGGACTAGCTTCGAACTTC	CASKEGGLASNF
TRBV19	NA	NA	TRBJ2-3	TGTGCCAGTAGCGTTCAGGGGAGTTCAGATACGCAGTATTTT	CASSVQGSSDTQYF